This entry lists 21 T cell receptor beta chains sequenced from one sample in a study of blood T cell repertoires in COVID-19. Generated by immunoSEQ multiplex PCR, the TCRdb table keeps only in-frame clones and is missing some. The sample consists of 100,000 to 110,000 clones, roughly 90% of them appearing once. The sample taken for sequencing was peripheral blood. Receptors originate from a man in his fifties with active COVID-19.

This chain connects TRBV7-2 to TRBJ2-6; 7 bases are a match to TRBD2. Germline loops: CDR1 SGHTA, CDR2 FQGNSA. V gave up 2 bases and J gave up 3 bases; unmatched junction bases: 10. This CDR3 is built from 18 residues. The DNA for the CDR3 is TGTGCCAGCAGCTTATTCTCGGGGGGTATAGGTGGGGCCAACGTCCTGACTTTC. It specifies CASSLFSGGIGGANVLTF.

The chain links TRBV7-6 to TRBJ2-1, with 9 nucleotides matching TRBD2. The CDR3 length is 17 residues. CDR1 is SGHVS, CDR2 FNYEAQ, per germline. The J segment lost 8 bases and the V segment lost 4 bases, leaving 15 bases of the junction unmatched. CDR3 DNA: TGTGCCAGCAGCTCCGGTTGGGTAGCGGGGGCCCGGGATGAGCAGTTCTTC. Amino acid sequence: CASSSGWVAGARDEQFF.

The chain has TRBV18 and TRBJ2-1, with TRBD2 matching over 14 bases. The CDR3 sequence is 15 residues long. Looked up from germline, CDR1 is KGHSH and CDR2 is LQKENI. The trim removed 3 bases at V and 7 bases at J, leaving 2 bases unmatched. The CDR3: CASSPGLAGVNEQFF. The CDR3 DNA reads as TGTGCCAGCTCACCGGGACTAGCGGGAGTGAATGAGCAGTTCTTC.

For the CDR3, the DNA is TGTGCCAGCAACCCGTCGGGGGGGCTGAGTAATTCACCCCTCCACTTT. It encodes CASNPSGGLSNSPLHF. V gene TRBV5-8 combines with J gene TRBJ1-6, with a possible D match to TRBD1 (6 bases). The V gene lost 6 bases and the J gene lost 6 bases, with 19 bases spanning the gap. Per the germline V gene, CDR1 is SGHTS and CDR2 is YDEGEE. The CDR3 spans 16 residues.

The chain joins TRBV4-1 to TRBJ1-1, with D perhaps TRBD1 (6 bases). The germline V gene has CDR1 MGHRA and CDR2 YSYEKL. The length of the CDR3 is 12 residues. Trimming removed 4 bases at V and 5 bases at J, with 8 bases between. DNA for the CDR3: TGCGCCAGCAGCCTAACAGGGACTGAAGCTTTCTTT. The encoded protein is CASSLTGTEAFF.

CDR3 protein: CASSGTGVIQETQYF. The CDR3 region has the DNA TGTGCCAGCAGCGGGACAGGGGTAATCCAAGAGACCCAGTACTTC. The gene calls are TRBV7-9 and TRBJ2-5; 10 nucleotides match TRBD1. J gave up 1 base and V 5 bases, and 4 bases lay outside the gene matches. The CDR3 spans 15 residues. Germline CDR1 is SEHNR and CDR2 is FQNEAQ (reference sequence).

This clone was detected only once. The chain has TRBV19 and TRBJ1-2; no clear D gene. V lost 5 bases to trimming and J lost 3 bases, with 10 bases between them. Germline CDR1 and CDR2: LNHDA and SQIVND (reference sequence). This CDR3 region has 13 residues. CDR3 residues: CASSVPTDYGYTF. The CDR3 DNA is TGTGCCAGTAGTGTGCCAACAGACTATGGCTACACCTTC.

V gene TRBV4-1 combines with J gene TRBJ2-5; possible D gene TRBD1, 6 bases. The CDR3 totals 14 residues. The V gene lost 0 bases and the J gene lost 5 bases, with 10 bases spanning the gap. Germline lookup yields CDR1 MGHRA and CDR2 YSYEKL. The DNA for the CDR3 is TGCGCCAGCAGCCAAGAACAGGGTATCGAGACCCAGTACTTC. Protein sequence: CASSQEQGIETQYF.

V is TRBV19 and J is TRBJ2-3; 9 positions match TRBD2. The CDR3 contains 18 residues. J was trimmed by 1 base and V by 3 bases; bases with no gene match: 11. Germline V lookup: CDR1 LNHDA, CDR2 SQIVND (reference sequence). CDR3 sequence (DNA): TGTGCCAGTAGTATCAATTTTGGGGCTAGCGGGGGCACAGATACGCAGTATTTT. It codes for CASSINFGASGGTDTQYF.

The chain combines TRBV4-2 with TRBJ2-6, with 9 bases identical to TRBD1. The germline gives CDR1 LGHNA, CDR2 YNFKEQ. The CDR3 has 20 residues. J gave up 0 bases and V 0 bases, and 9 bases lay outside the gene matches. The CDR3 coding sequence is TGTGCCAGCAGCCAAGATCCACAGGGGGCCGGAATCTCTGGGGCCAACGTCCTGACTTTC. Its protein is CASSQDPQGAGISGANVLTF.

Sample share makes this clone medium-sized (0.01 to 0.1%). The genes are TRBV28 and TRBJ2-7; 8 bases are shared with TRBD1. Germline V gene data show CDR1 as MDHEN and CDR2 as SYDVKM. The trim removed 4 bases at V and 3 bases at J, leaving 14 bases unmatched. This CDR3 region has 17 residues. The DNA of the CDR3 is TGTGCCAGCAGTTCACTAAGGCGGCAGGGGGCGATCTACGAGCAGTACGTC. Residues: CASSSLRRQGAIYEQYV.

The chain joins TRBV14 to TRBJ1-2; unclear D gene. The CDR3 is 14 amino acids. The V end was cut by 1 base, the J end by 4 bases, with 10 bases between. CDR1 and CDR2 from the germline V gene are SGHDN and FVKESK. The CDR3 loop is CASSQGPGRYGYTF. The CDR3, as DNA: TGTGCCAGCAGCCAAGGTCCGGGTCGCTATGGCTACACCTTC.

The J gene is TRBJ1-5, the V gene TRBV19, with a weak D call TRBD1 (5 bases). V lost 2 bases and J 0 bases, leaving 14 bases between the germline ends. This CDR3 region has 17 residues. Germline assignment: CDR1 LNHDA and CDR2 SQIVND (reference sequence). CDR3 sequence: CASSITPRQGSNQPQHF. The DNA for the CDR3 is TGTGCCAGTAGTATAACTCCCCGTCAGGGTAGCAATCAGCCCCAGCATTTT.

The rearrangement uses TRBV2 and TRBJ1-1, with D unresolved. Deletions cut 8 bases from V and 5 bases from J, with 12 bases between. This CDR3 contains 12 residues. Germline loops: CDR1 SNHLY, CDR2 FYNNEI. The CDR3 sequence: CASGREVTEAFF. In DNA form, the CDR3 reads TGTGCCAGCGGGAGAGAAGTAACTGAAGCTTTCTTT.

This chain links TRBV20-1 with TRBJ1-2; TRBD1 matches at 8 bases. This CDR3 is built from 16 residues. V shed 3 bases, J shed 5 bases, and the junction held 14 bases outside the gene matches. Germline CDR1 reads DFQATT; CDR2 reads SNEGSKA (reference sequence). In nucleotides, the CDR3 is TGCAGTGCTAGTCGAGGCCATTCCGGGACAGGTTATGGCTACACCTTC. It encodes CSASRGHSGTGYGYTF.

The chain joins TRBV24-1 to TRBJ2-2; no clear D gene. Germline V gene lookup returns CDR1 KGHDR and CDR2 SFDVKD. V was cut by 6 bases and J by 0 bases, with 10 bases left in between. This CDR3 has 15 amino acids. The CDR3 reads CATSLGGSNTGELFF. The CDR3 DNA is TGTGCCACCAGTTTAGGCGGATCGAACACCGGGGAGCTGTTTTTT.

This chain uses TRBV20-1 with TRBJ2-1; D could derive from TRBD1 or TRBD2 (5 bases each). The CDR3 is made up of 14 amino acids. Germline V CDR1 and CDR2: DFQATT, SNEGSKA (reference sequence). Trimming cost V 3 bases and J 9 bases, with 18 bases left between them. The CDR3 coding sequence is TGCAGTGCTAGTGGGGCCCGAGGGAGTGTTGAGCAGTTCTTC. The encoded protein is CSASGARGSVEQFF.

The V gene is TRBV6-6, the J gene TRBJ2-7; 9 bases are a match to TRBD1. This CDR3 has 16 amino acids. The germline gives CDR1 MNHNY, CDR2 SVGAGI (reference sequence). V lost 2 bases to trimming and J lost 3 bases; unmatched junction nucleotides: 8. CDR3 residues: CASSYPQDRGHYEQYF. CDR3 in DNA: TGTGCCAGCAGTTACCCCCAGGACAGGGGCCACTACGAGCAGTACTTC.

J is TRBJ2-3 and V is TRBV2; D is undetermined. Trimming cost V 0 bases and J 9 bases, with 13 bases left between them. CDR3 size: 14 residues. Germline CDR1 reads SNHLY; CDR2 reads FYNNEI. The CDR3 region has the DNA TGTGCCAGCAGTGAAGCGCTCAGTATTATGACGCAGTATTTT. Encoded protein: CASSEALSIMTQYF. The full variable domain, rest sourced from reference TRBV2 and TRBJ2-3, is EPEVTQTPSHQVTQMGQEVILRCVPISNHLYFYWYRQILGQKVEFLVSFYNNEISEKSEIFDDQFSVERPDGSNFTLKIRSTKLEDSAMYFCASSEALSIMTQYFGPGTRLTVL.

The chain joins TRBV2 to TRBJ2-4; a possible D gene is TRBD2 (5 bases). V lost 6 bases and J 4 bases, leaving 16 bases between the germline ends. There are 15 residues in the CDR3. Per the germline V gene, CDR1 is SNHLY and CDR2 is FYNNEI. The CDR3 coding sequence is TGTGCCAGCAGCGGCCGTCCAGCGGTAAAAAACATTCAGTACTTC. It specifies CASSGRPAVKNIQYF.

This clone was seen just once. This chain joins TRBV3-1 (or the pseudogene TRBV3-2) and TRBJ2-5, with 12 positions matching TRBD2. The ends lost 5 bases at V and 3 bases at J; junction bases unmatched: 1. Germline V gives CDR1 LGHDT, CDR2 YNNKEL (reference sequence). The CDR3 totals 14 residues. CDR3 sequence reads: CASSGLAGKETQYF. The CDR3 DNA is TGTGCCAGCAGCGGACTAGCGGGAAAAGAGACCCAGTACTTC.